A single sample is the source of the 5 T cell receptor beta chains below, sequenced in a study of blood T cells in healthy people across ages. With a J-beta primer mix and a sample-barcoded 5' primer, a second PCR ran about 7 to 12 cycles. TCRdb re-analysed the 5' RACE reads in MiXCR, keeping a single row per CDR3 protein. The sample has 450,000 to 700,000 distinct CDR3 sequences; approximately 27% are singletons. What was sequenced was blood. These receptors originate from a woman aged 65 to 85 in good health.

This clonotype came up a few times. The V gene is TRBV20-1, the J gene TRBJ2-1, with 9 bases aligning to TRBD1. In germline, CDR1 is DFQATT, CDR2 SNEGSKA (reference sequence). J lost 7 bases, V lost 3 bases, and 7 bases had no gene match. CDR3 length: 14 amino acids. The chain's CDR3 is CSASDGTGQNEQFF. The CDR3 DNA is TGCAGTGCTAGTGACGGGACAGGGCAAAATGAGCAGTTCTTC.

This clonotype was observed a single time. The CDR3 region has the DNA TGCGTAAAAAGGGGGCGAACAGATACGCAGTATTTT. It is translated as CVKRGRTDTQYF. J is TRBJ2-3 and V is TRBV29-1; 7 bases agree with TRBD1. The CDR3 contains 12 residues. CDR1 is SQVTM and CDR2 is ANQGSEA in the germline V gene.

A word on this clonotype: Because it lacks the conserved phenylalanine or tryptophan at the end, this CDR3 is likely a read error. In DNA form, the CDR3 reads TGTGCCAGCAGTTCTGCAACAGGGGGAACCTACGAGCAGTACTAC. Protein sequence: CASSSATGGTYEQYY. V gene TRBV27 combines with J gene TRBJ2-5; 8 positions match TRBD1. Gene TRBJ2-7 matches the end of the DNA better, so the J call may be wrong. Germline CDR1 reads MNHEY; CDR2 reads SMNVEV (reference sequence). The CDR3 is 15 residues long.

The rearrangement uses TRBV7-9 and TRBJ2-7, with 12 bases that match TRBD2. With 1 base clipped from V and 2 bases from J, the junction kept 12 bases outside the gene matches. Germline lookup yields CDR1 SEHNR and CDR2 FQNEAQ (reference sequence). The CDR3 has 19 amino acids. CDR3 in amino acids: CASSLESGSSGRVTYEQYF. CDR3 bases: TGTGCCAGCAGCTTAGAAAGTGGGTCTAGCGGGAGGGTTACCTACGAGCAGTACTTC. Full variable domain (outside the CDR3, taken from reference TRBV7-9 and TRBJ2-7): DTGVSQNPRHKITKRGQNVTFRCDPISEHNRLYWYRQTLGQGPEFLTYFQNEAQLEKSRLLSDRFSAERPKGSFSTLEIQRTEQGDSAMYLCASSLESGSSGRVTYEQYFGPGTRLTVT.

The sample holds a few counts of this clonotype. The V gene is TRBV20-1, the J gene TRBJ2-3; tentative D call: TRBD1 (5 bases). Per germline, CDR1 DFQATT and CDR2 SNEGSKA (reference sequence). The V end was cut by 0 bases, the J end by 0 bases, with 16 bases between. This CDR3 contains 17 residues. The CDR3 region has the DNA TGCAGTGCTAGAGATCTGAAGGGGCGCACAAGCACAGATACGCAGTATTTT. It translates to CSARDLKGRTSTDTQYF.